These 28 T cell receptor beta chains came from one sample sequenced in a study of technical replicates of blood from several donors. This table comes from immunoSEQ multiplex PCR, and its TCRdb copy is limited to in-frame clones, with some not included. The sample has 50,000 to 70,000 clones, approximately 87% seen once. The sequencing input was PBMCs. The receptors were sampled from a human donor in good health. Some clones in this sample may be carry-over from other donors' samples.

This clone showed up just a few times. The chain carries TRBV19 and TRBJ2-2; weak D call: TRBD2 (7 bases). CDR3 length: 16 amino acids. The V gene lost 4 bases and the J gene lost 5 bases, with 17 bases spanning the gap. CDR1 is LNHDA and CDR2 is SQIVND in the germline V gene (reference sequence). The CDR3 nucleotides read TGTGCCAGTAGTACCCCTGCGAGGGGGGGAACCGGGGAGCTGTTTTTT. Residues: CASSTPARGGTGELFF.

V gene TRBV6-1 combines with J gene TRBJ2-3; 8 nucleotides align to TRBD2. Germline assignment: CDR1 MNHNS and CDR2 SASEGT. The CDR3 loop spans 15 amino acids. The ends lost 6 bases at V and 2 bases at J; junction bases unmatched: 7. CDR3 DNA: TGTGCCAGCAGCACGGGGGGGCCAGTCACAGATACGCAGTATTTT. This translates into CASSTGGPVTDTQYF.

The chain links TRBV7-9 to TRBJ2-5; a possible D gene is TRBD1 (6 bases). The CDR3 spans 15 residues. Deletions cut 1 base from V and 4 bases from J, with 13 bases between. CDR1 is SEHNR, CDR2 FQNEAQ, per germline (reference sequence). Written as DNA, the CDR3 is TGTGCCAGCAGCTTAGTCCAGGGGCTGGGAGAGACCCAGTACTTC. Its translation: CASSLVQGLGETQYF.

The chain is built from TRBV2 and TRBJ2-3, with D uncertain. The CDR3 spans 12 residues. Germline CDR1 SNHLY, CDR2 FYNNEI. Trimming left V 9 bases short and J 2 bases short, with 9 bases between. CDR3 coding DNA: TGTGCCAGGCGGTCTCTCACAGATACGCAGTATTTT. This gives the protein CARRSLTDTQYF.

The chain couples TRBV7-2 to TRBJ2-1, with D hard to call. Trimming cost V 2 bases and J 10 bases, with 6 bases left between them. This CDR3 region has 11 residues. Germline CDR1 is SGHTA and CDR2 is FQGNSA. The CDR3 DNA reads TGTGCCAGCAGCTTAACCGGGGAGCAGTTCTTC. It codes for CASSLTGEQFF.

The chain combines TRBV30 with TRBJ1-2, with 8 nucleotides matching TRBD1. Trimming at V came to 4 bases and at J to 6 bases, leaving 19 bases not matched to a gene. There are 17 residues in the CDR3. Germline assignment: CDR1 GTSNPN and CDR2 SVGIG (reference sequence). CDR3 region: CAWNWGLTGAPSDGYTF. The CDR3 coding sequence is TGTGCCTGGAACTGGGGATTGACAGGGGCCCCAAGTGATGGCTACACCTTC.

The rearrangement links TRBV20-1 to TRBJ2-3; D remains ambiguous. The CDR3 spans 11 residues. In germline, CDR1 is DFQATT, CDR2 SNEGSKA (reference sequence). V lost 5 bases and J lost 5, with 8 bases in between. The CDR3 nucleotides read TGCAGTGCTGCCGCAGAAGATACGCAGTATTTT. Its protein product is CSAAAEDTQYF.

V usage is TRBV27 and J usage is TRBJ2-5; D not certain. This CDR3 spans 13 amino acids. The germline CDR1 and CDR2 sequences are MNHEY and SMNVEV (reference sequence). V gave up 9 bases and J gave up 4 bases, with 15 bases separating them. In DNA form, the CDR3 reads TGTGCCAGTAGGCGCACCGGGTCAGAGACCCAGTACTTC. It codes for CASRRTGSETQYF.

This clone appeared once. The V and J genes are TRBV18 and TRBJ2-7, with TRBD2 matching 8 bases. The CDR3 has 15 amino acids. Germline assignment: CDR1 KGHSH and CDR2 LQKENI. Germline trimming cut 2 bases from V and 3 bases from J; bases unmatched to any gene: 6. Here the CDR3 DNA reads TGTGCCAGCTCACCATTCTGGACTAGCAGCTACGAGCAGTACTTC. Translation gives CASSPFWTSSYEQYF.

This sequence joins TRBV10-2 and TRBJ2-5, with TRBD1 matching 7 bases. V dropped 11 bases and J dropped 3; count of bases not matched to a gene: 18. This CDR3 contains 16 residues. CDR1 is WSHSY and CDR2 is SAAADI in the germline V gene. The CDR3 loop reads CAHGEDRTGTEETQYF. CDR3 sequence (DNA): TGCGCCCACGGCGAGGATCGCACCGGGACAGAAGAGACCCAGTACTTC.

A few counts support this clone. This chain connects TRBV6-5 to TRBJ1-6; no firm D call. The CDR3 spans 13 residues. Trimming removed 7 bases at V and 6 bases at J, with 10 bases between. Germline V gene sequence: CDR1 MNHEY, CDR2 SVGAGI. The CDR3 loop reads CASTEGGNSPLHF. The CDR3 DNA reads TGTGCCAGCACCGAAGGAGGTAATTCACCCCTCCACTTT.

This chain uses TRBV18 with TRBJ1-3; perhaps TRBD1 as D (5 bases). This CDR3 comprises 15 residues. Germline V CDR1 and CDR2: KGHSH, LQKENI. Trimming pared 1 base from V and 0 bases from J, leaving 7 bases between. The CDR3 loop reads CASSPLTDSGNTIYF. In DNA form, the CDR3 reads TGTGCCAGCTCACCACTGACAGACTCTGGAAACACCATATATTTT.

V and J are TRBV7-2 and TRBJ2-6; 10 bases fit TRBD1. Germline CDR1 SGHTA, CDR2 FQGNSA. J lost 7 bases, V lost 5 bases, and 11 bases had no gene match. CDR3 length equals 17 residues. The CDR3 DNA reads as TGTGCCAGCAGCATTAAGACAGGGGGCGGAGGCGCCAACGTCCTGACTTTC. It encodes CASSIKTGGGGANVLTF.

The V and J genes are TRBV29-1 and TRBJ1-5; no firm D call. CDR1 is SQVTM and CDR2 is ANQGSEA in the germline V gene. The germline V and J ends were trimmed by 8 bases and 4 bases, with 12 bases remaining between them. The length of the CDR3 is 12 residues. CDR3 nucleotides: TGCAGCAAGTCGCGGGAGAATCAGCCCCAGCATTTT. Its translation is CSKSRENQPQHF. Full variable domain (remainder filled in from reference TRBV29-1 and TRBJ1-5): SAVISQKPSRDICQRGTSLTIQCQVDSQVTMMFWYRQQPGQSLTLIATANQGSEATYESGFVIDKFPISRPNLTFSTLTVSNMSPEDSSIYLCSKSRENQPQHFGDGTRLSIL.

The chain carries TRBV6-5 and TRBJ1-6; D is perhaps TRBD1 (6 bases). CDR3 length equals 15 residues. V lost 4 bases to trimming and J lost 7 bases, with 14 bases between them. CDR1 is MNHEY, CDR2 SVGAGI, per germline. Written as DNA, the CDR3 is TGTGCCAGCAGTTGGGGAGAGGGGGTAAATTCACCCCTCCACTTT. Translated, it gives CASSWGEGVNSPLHF.

This clone was found once. CDR3 loop: CASSQVYGLAGGNEQFF. The CDR3 DNA follows: TGCGCCAGCAGCCAAGTTTACGGACTAGCGGGGGGAAATGAGCAGTTCTTC. V and J are TRBV4-3 and TRBJ2-1; 14 nucleotides line up with TRBD2. This CDR3 spans 17 amino acids. Germline-derived CDR1 and CDR2 are LGHNA and YSLEER. V lost 1 base and J lost 7; bases outside the gene matches: 6.

The rearrangement links TRBV30 to TRBJ2-2, with D tentatively TRBD1 (6 bases). The V gene lost 2 bases and the J gene lost 5 bases, with 6 bases spanning the gap. Germline-derived CDR1 and CDR2 are GTSNPN and SVGIG (reference sequence). The CDR3 consists of 12 residues. CDR3 residues: CAWSRGTGELFF. As DNA, the CDR3 is TGTGCCTGGAGTAGGGGGACCGGGGAGCTGTTTTTT.

As DNA, the CDR3 is TGTGCCAGCAGCTCCCCCCCGCGGGATACGCAGTATTTT. Amino acids: CASSSPPRDTQYF. J is TRBJ2-3 and V is TRBV7-3; D not resolved. CDR1 and CDR2 (germline): SGHTA, FQGTGA. Trimming took off 4 bases at V and 6 bases at J, with 11 bases between the two ends. The CDR3 covers 13 residues. The variable domain in full, with the rest retrieved from reference TRBV7-3 and TRBJ2-3, is GAGVSQTPSNKVTEKGKYVELRCDPISGHTALYWYRQSLGQGPEFLIYFQGTGAADDSGLPNDRFFAVRPEGSVSTLKIQRTERGDSAVYLCASSSPPRDTQYFGPGTRLTVL.

The chain is built from TRBV19 and TRBJ2-7; 10 bases are shared with TRBD1. V shed 6 bases and J 0 bases; nucleotides not matched to a gene: 2. Germline CDR1 LNHDA, CDR2 SQIVND (reference sequence). There are 14 residues in the CDR3. CDR3 nucleotides: TGTGCCAGTAGCCGGACAGGGGGCTCCTACGAGCAGTACTTC. This sequence encodes CASSRTGGSYEQYF.

This chain joins TRBV19 and TRBJ2-7, with TRBD2 identical over 12 bases. Germline V gives CDR1 LNHDA, CDR2 SQIVND (reference sequence). V gave up 5 bases and J gave up 4 bases; unmatched junction bases: 3. The CDR3 loop spans 14 amino acids. CDR3 DNA: TGTGCCAGTAGTTCTAGCGGGGGGGCGTACGAGCAGTACTTC. The encoded protein is CASSSSGGAYEQYF.

This chain uses TRBV5-1 with TRBJ2-2; 10 nucleotides align to TRBD1. The CDR3 length is 18 residues. V trimming: 0 bases; J trimming: 3 bases; junction bases outside the gene matches: 8. Germline CDR1 is SGHRS and CDR2 is YFSETQ. CDR3 amino acids: CASSLGFRGQGYTGELFF. The CDR3 region has the DNA TGCGCCAGCAGCTTGGGTTTCCGGGGACAGGGGTACACCGGGGAGCTGTTTTTT. Supplemented by reference TRBV5-1 and TRBJ2-2, the full variable domain reads KAGVTQTPRYLIKTRGQQVTLSCSPISGHRSVSWYQQTPGQGLQFLFEYFSETQRNKGNFPGRFSGRQFSNSRSEMNVSTLELGDSALYLCASSLGFRGQGYTGELFFGEGSRLTVL.

The CDR3 loop is CASSPQAGDTQYF. DNA for the CDR3: TGTGCCAGCAGCCCCCAAGCGGGGGATACGCAGTATTTT. V is TRBV14 and J is TRBJ2-3; TRBD2 agrees at 7 bases. The CDR3 runs 13 residues. From germline, CDR1 is SGHDN and CDR2 FVKESK. V trimming: 4 bases; J trimming: 6 bases; junction bases outside the gene matches: 4.

This chain links TRBV7-2 with TRBJ2-3; 8 positions agree with TRBD2. The germline CDR1 and CDR2 sequences are SGHTA and FQGNSA. The CDR3 totals 17 residues. The V gene end was trimmed by 2 bases and the J gene end by 5 bases; junction bases not matched to a gene: 12. In DNA form, the CDR3 reads TGTGCCAGCAGCTTACAAGCGGGGGCTAACGGGTTAGATACGCAGTATTTT. Protein: CASSLQAGANGLDTQYF.

The chain carries TRBV15 and TRBJ1-6, with TRBD1 matching over 7 bases. The CDR3 loop spans 16 amino acids. Looked up from germline, CDR1 is LNHNV and CDR2 is YYDKDF (reference sequence). V shed 0 bases and J 12 bases; nucleotides not matched to a gene: 11. The DNA for the CDR3 is TGTGCCACCAGCAGAGATGGGACAGCCGGAGCATTACCCCTCCACTTT. Translating gives CATSRDGTAGALPLHF.

This clone has a handful of counts. The chain has TRBV5-4 and TRBJ1-1, with TRBD1 as a possible D gene (5 bases). Germline V CDR1 and CDR2: SGHNT, YYREEE (reference sequence). The CDR3 loop spans 14 amino acids. Trimming cost V 7 bases and J 1 base, with 14 bases left between them. The CDR3 DNA reads TGTGCCAGCTCTATGGGGGGAGCGAACACTGAAGCTTTCTTT. Protein: CASSMGGANTEAFF.

V usage is TRBV7-8 and J usage is TRBJ2-2, with TRBD2 matching over 7 bases. The CDR3 spans 16 residues. Germline V CDR1 and CDR2: SGHVS, FQNEAQ. Losses at the gene ends were 5 bases for V and 3 bases for J; bases not matched to a gene: 9. As DNA, the CDR3 is TGTGCCAGCAGCCCCCTCTCGGGGAGGGACACCGGGGAGCTGTTTTTT. Its translation is CASSPLSGRDTGELFF.

This clone was counted once. This chain joins TRBV5-1 and TRBJ2-3; the D gene is possibly TRBD2 (7 bases). The CDR3 contains 14 residues. V gave up 0 bases and J gave up 10 bases, with 15 bases separating them. In germline, CDR1 is SGHRS, CDR2 YFSETQ. The CDR3: CASSLEFAGAPQYF. Here the CDR3 DNA reads TGCGCCAGCAGCTTGGAGTTTGCGGGGGCCCCGCAGTATTTT.

The chain links TRBV30 to TRBJ2-2; D gene ambiguous. CDR1 is GTSNPN and CDR2 is SVGIG in the germline V gene (reference sequence). The germline V and J ends were trimmed by 4 bases and 0 bases, with 15 bases remaining between them. The length of the CDR3 is 16 residues. CDR3: CAWNRGGMANTGELFF. CDR3 in DNA: TGTGCCTGGAATCGTGGCGGTATGGCGAACACCGGGGAGCTGTTTTTT. The full variable domain, completed using reference TRBV30 and TRBJ2-2, is SQTIHQWPATLVQPVGSPLSLECTVEGTSNPNLYWYRQAAGRGLQLLFYSVGIGQISSEVPQNLSASRPQDRQFILSSKKLLLSDSGFYLCAWNRGGMANTGELFFGEGSRLTVL.